This paragraph covers one TCR beta chain sequence. With 5 bases removed from V and 5 bases from J, the gap between germline ends came to 19 bases. Germline values: CDR1 SGHAT, CDR2 FQNNGV. The CDR3 length is 15 residues. The data were obtained in a study of blood T cell repertoires in COVID-19. Whole-study context: Samples taken during acute and convalescent COVID-19 were collected in the United States, Italy and Spain. The analysed material was cDNA or gDNA that came from T cells, B-cell-depleted T cells, or PBMCs.

Original data processing: The assay estimated nucleated cells by amplifying reference gene primers. Produced via immunoSEQ multiplex PCR; TCRdb's table is partial and in-frame only. That table is the source of V, J and clone size, and D and trimming were worked out from the DNA. The data contain a few hundred thousand clones, roughly 85% of them singletons. Sequencing was carried out using peripheral blood. The chain has TRBV11-2 and TRBJ2-7; a weak D match, TRBD1 (6 bases). The receptor's source is a woman younger than 35 with acute or convalescent COVID-19. The CDR3 spells CASSVGLGDTDEQYF. In nucleotides, the CDR3 is TGTGCCAGCAGCGTAGGGCTCGGGGACACCGACGAGCAGTACTTC.